This entry is about one T cell receptor (beta chain). The source of the sample is a study of blood T cell repertoires in COVID-19. Study as a whole: In each case, the material was cDNA or gDNA derived from T cells, B-cell-depleted T cells, or PBMCs.

After removal of 3 bases from V and 4 bases from J, the junction contained 7 bases not matched to a gene. Germline V gene data show CDR1 as SQVTM and CDR2 as ANQGSEA. The CDR3 length is 14 residues. Per the original data handling: Amplified reference gene primers provided the basis for estimating nucleated cell counts. Profiled with immunoSEQ multiplex PCR; TCRdb holds only in-frame clones, not every one. V and J calls and clone size are copied from that table; D and trimming were computed from the DNA. Of 150,000 to 200,000 clones listed, 80% are singletons. Adults between about 18 and 95 years of age took part from more than 20 US areas. Participant reports of clinical history set cohort assignment.

The V and J genes are TRBV29-1 and TRBJ1-1, with 8 bases identical to TRBD1. Input material: PBMCs or T cells enriched from blood (not recorded which). The source is a woman in her sixties who had recovered from COVID-19. CDR3 sequence reads: CSVDYSGQGTEAFF. CDR3 DNA sequence: TGCAGCGTTGACTATTCCGGACAGGGCACTGAAGCTTTCTTT.